The 16 T cell receptor beta chains presented below share a single source sample, sequenced in a study of cytomegalovirus exposure and HLA in healthy donors (dated by TCRdb to the late 2010s). Receptor libraries were prepared by the immunoSEQ multiplex PCR assay. This is the immuneACCESS table as TCRdb keeps it, with only in-frame sequences that have V and J called. A part of the clones is gone; compared with another copy, unresolved V genes explain less than half, and the rest is unexplained. The table for this sample lists around 170,000 clones; about 85% of them were counted only once. The leading ten clones occupy 15% to 20% of the sample. Sequenced: PBMCs. The receptor set was obtained from a man between 18 and 29 years old in good health and CMV-seropositive.

The gene calls are TRBV10-3 and TRBJ1-5; D unclear. This CDR3 has 16 residues. CDR1 ENHRY and CDR2 SYGVKD come from the germline V gene. Between the trimmed V and J ends, which lost 0 bases and 0 bases, there was a span of 9 bases. The CDR3 loop reads CAISESIGNSNQPQHF. CDR3 DNA: TGTGCCATCAGTGAGTCTATCGGGAATAGCAATCAGCCCCAGCATTTT.

The chain carries TRBV7-9 and TRBJ2-1; D perhaps matches TRBD2 (5 bases). CDR3 length: 12 amino acids. V gave up 5 bases and J gave up 8 bases, with 10 bases separating them. Germline loops: CDR1 SEHNR, CDR2 FQNEAQ (reference sequence). Here the CDR3 reads CASSRTRDEQFF. The CDR3 bases are TGTGCCAGCAGCCGCACTAGAGATGAGCAGTTCTTC.

J is TRBJ1-1 and V is TRBV12-1; the D call in the table, TRBD1, was not verified against the DNA. TRBV12-1 is described as a pseudogene. CDR3 size: 18 residues. This chain's CDR3 is CASSVRGRGTVVKTEAFF. Here the CDR3 DNA reads TGTGCCAGCAGCGTTAGGGGGAGAGGGACAGTCGTGAAAACTGAAGCTTTCTTT.

The gene calls are TRBV28 and TRBJ2-5; 7 positions agree with TRBD1. Germline V gene data show CDR1 as MDHEN and CDR2 as SYDVKM. V lost 6 bases to trimming and J lost 5 bases; unmatched junction nucleotides: 6. The CDR3 contains 13 residues. The CDR3: CASSRTGSETQYF. In nucleotides, the CDR3 is TGTGCCAGCAGCCGGACAGGATCGGAGACCCAGTACTTC.

The rearrangement links TRBV6-1 to TRBJ2-7; TRBD2 matches at 7 bases. Germline CDR1 and CDR2: MNHNS and SASEGT. After removal of 5 bases from V and 3 bases from J, the junction contained 7 bases not matched to a gene. The CDR3 contains 14 residues. Here the CDR3 DNA reads TGTGCCAGCAGTAAGAACGGGGGGTTCTACGAGCAGTACTTC. Translated, it gives CASSKNGGFYEQYF.

The V call is TRBV4-1, the J call TRBJ1-5; D is perhaps TRBD1 (6 bases). Germline V lookup: CDR1 MGHRA, CDR2 YSYEKL. Trimming took 4 bases from V and 7 from J, leaving 11 bases between them. This CDR3 has 13 amino acids. DNA of the CDR3: TGCGCCAGCAGCCTCAGGGGAGAGCAGCCCCAGCATTTT. This encodes CASSLRGEQPQHF.

This chain joins TRBV30 and TRBJ1-5; weak D call: TRBD1 (6 bases). From germline, CDR1 is GTSNPN and CDR2 SVGIG (reference sequence). This CDR3 contains 12 residues. Trimming removed 2 bases from V and 5 bases from J, with 7 bases in between. CDR3 sequence: CAWSRQDQPQHF. For the CDR3, the DNA is TGTGCCTGGAGTCGACAGGATCAGCCCCAGCATTTT.

This clone appeared once. The chain has TRBV5-6 and TRBJ2-5, with 7 bases aligning to TRBD2. The V gene's germline CDR1 is SGHDT and CDR2 YYEEEE. V was clipped by 0 bases and J by 5 bases; unmatched bases: 7. This CDR3 region has 15 residues. CDR3 DNA: TGTGCCAGCAGCTTGGTTAGCGGGTTCGGGGAGACCCAGTACTTC. Protein sequence: CASSLVSGFGETQYF.

This clone was observed a single time. This sequence joins TRBV7-2 and TRBJ2-7; 7 bases agree with TRBD1. With 5 bases clipped from V and 2 bases from J, the junction kept 3 bases outside the gene matches. The CDR3 has 13 amino acids. Germline CDR1 reads SGHTA; CDR2 reads FQGNSA. The CDR3 DNA sequence: TGTGCCAGCAGCAGGGACAGAACCTACGAGCAGTACTTC. Translating it yields CASSRDRTYEQYF. The complete variable domain, with remaining parts taken from reference TRBV7-2 and TRBJ2-7, reads GAGVSQSPSNKVTEKGKDVELRCDPISGHTALYWYRQSLGQGLEFLIYFQGNSAPDKSGLPSDRFSAERTGGSVSTLTIQRTQQEDSAVYLCASSRDRTYEQYFGPGTRLTVT.

The chain carries TRBV5-1 and TRBJ2-2; D gene uncertain. The CDR3 contains 14 residues. CDR1 is SGHRS, CDR2 YFSETQ, per germline. V was clipped by 0 bases and J by 2 bases, with 5 bases between them. The CDR3 sequence: CASSLVRNTGELFF. The CDR3 coding sequence is TGCGCCAGCAGCTTGGTCAGAAACACCGGGGAGCTGTTTTTT.

The CDR3 loop is CAWKQLQNEKLFF. CDR3 bases: TGTGCCTGGAAACAGTTGCAAAATGAAAAACTGTTTTTT. V gene TRBV30 combines with J gene TRBJ1-4, with unresolved D. Germline V gene sequence: CDR1 GTSNPN, CDR2 SVGIG (reference sequence). The CDR3 has 13 amino acids. Trimming took 4 bases from V and 5 from J, leaving 11 bases between them. The whole variable domain, remainder taken from reference TRBV30 and TRBJ1-4, is SQTIHQWPATLVQPVGSPLSLECTVEGTSNPNLYWYRQAAGRGLQLLFYSVGIGQISSEVPQNLSASRPQDRQFILSSKKLLLSDSGFYLCAWKQLQNEKLFFGSGTQLSVL.

The chain uses TRBV5-1 and TRBJ2-1; 14 nucleotides line up with TRBD2. Germline CDR1 is SGHRS and CDR2 is YFSETQ. The CDR3 runs 16 residues. Germline trimming cut 3 bases from V and 12 bases from J; bases unmatched to any gene: 11. DNA of the CDR3: TGCGCCAGCAGCTCGGGACTAGCGGGAGACAATGTCGGGCAGTTCTTC. Its protein product is CASSSGLAGDNVGQFF.

CDR3 residues: CASSPLTSQGAYEQYF. For the CDR3, the DNA is TGTGCCAGCAGCCCCCTTACGTCACAGGGGGCCTACGAGCAGTACTTC. V is TRBV5-6 and J is TRBJ2-7, with 8 bases matching TRBD1. V shed 4 bases, J shed 2 bases, and the junction held 11 bases outside the gene matches. This CDR3 has 16 amino acids. CDR1 is SGHDT and CDR2 is YYEEEE in the germline V gene. Full variable domain (missing parts from reference TRBV5-6 and TRBJ2-7): DAGVTQSPTHLIKTRGQQVTLRCSPKSGHDTVSWYQQALGQGPQFIFQYYEEEERQRGNFPDRFSGHQFPNYSSELNVNALLLGDSALYLCASSPLTSQGAYEQYFGPGTRLTVT.

The V and J genes are TRBV11-1 and TRBJ2-1; no clear D. V lost 4 bases to trimming and J lost 4 bases, with 11 bases between them. The CDR3 consists of 14 residues. CDR1 SGHAT and CDR2 FQDESV come from the germline V gene (reference sequence). The CDR3 DNA reads TGTGCCAGCAGCTCCCCCCTTACTTACAATGAGCAGTTCTTC. This gives the protein CASSSPLTYNEQFF.

The chain uses TRBV27 and TRBJ2-3; TRBD1 matches 9 bases. The germline gives CDR1 MNHEY, CDR2 SMNVEV (reference sequence). J lost 5 bases, V lost 5 bases, and 8 bases had no gene match. This CDR3 contains 15 residues. The CDR3 region is CASSPQGAGRDTQYF. CDR3 nucleotides: TGTGCCAGCAGTCCACAGGGGGCAGGTAGAGATACGCAGTATTTT.

There are a few counts of this clone. The V and J genes are TRBV4-1 and TRBJ1-6, with 8 bases aligning to TRBD1. With 2 bases clipped from V and 7 bases from J, the junction kept 1 base outside the gene matches. The CDR3 is 14 residues long. From germline, CDR1 is MGHRA and CDR2 YSYEKL. The CDR3 coding sequence is TGCGCCAGCAGCCAAAACAGGGGGAATTCACCCCTCCACTTT. This sequence encodes CASSQNRGNSPLHF.